This record looks at one T cell receptor beta chain sequence and its context. The antigen remains unidentified. Stimulus-free culture yielded autoproliferating CFSE-dim and non-proliferating CFSE-high T cells, each sequenced separately. Replicate wells were pooled after more than 6 days of stimulus-free culture of 45 million to 50 million CFSE-labeled PBMCs. CFSE at 0.45 to 0.65 uM labeled the PBMCs, which were then cultured unstimulated. CDR3 length: 18 residues. The V gene end was trimmed by 5 bases and the J gene end by 3 bases; junction bases not matched to a gene: 12. Germline V CDR1 and CDR2: LNHDA, SQIVND (reference sequence). This record comes from a study of memory B cells and T cells in multiple sclerosis. Some clones are missing from TCRdb's copy, which holds only in-frame ones; the method was immunoSEQ multiplex PCR. The repertoire holds about 300 clones, with 88% as singletons. Study-wide results and caveats: Clone-set sizes differed between compartments, so shared clonotype counts needed normalization.

The chain uses TRBV19 and TRBJ2-2, with 10 bases lining up with TRBD2. Sequenced sample: PBMCs from blood kept in culture. The sequence was obtained from a human donor with multiple sclerosis. CDR3 loop: CASSDPSGGPSYTGELFF. The CDR3 DNA sequence: TGTGCCAGTAGTGATCCTAGCGGGGGCCCTTCCTACACCGGGGAGCTGTTTTTT.